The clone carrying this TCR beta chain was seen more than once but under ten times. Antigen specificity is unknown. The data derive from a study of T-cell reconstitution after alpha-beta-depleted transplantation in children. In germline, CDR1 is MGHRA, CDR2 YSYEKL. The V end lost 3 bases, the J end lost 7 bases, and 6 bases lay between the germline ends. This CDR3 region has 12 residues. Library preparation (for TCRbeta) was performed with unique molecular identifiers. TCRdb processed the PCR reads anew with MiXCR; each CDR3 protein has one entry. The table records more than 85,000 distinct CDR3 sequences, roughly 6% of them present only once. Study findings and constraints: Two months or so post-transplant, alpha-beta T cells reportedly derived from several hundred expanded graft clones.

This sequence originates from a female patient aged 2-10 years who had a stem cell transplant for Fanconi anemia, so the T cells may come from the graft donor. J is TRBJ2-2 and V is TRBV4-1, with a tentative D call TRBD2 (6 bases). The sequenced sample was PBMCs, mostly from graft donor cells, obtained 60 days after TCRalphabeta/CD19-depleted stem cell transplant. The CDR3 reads CASSQGGGELFF. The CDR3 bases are TGCGCCAGCAGCCAGGGGGGCGGGGAGCTGTTTTTT.